This TCR beta chain was sequenced for a study of CD8 T cells in ankylosing spondylitis. This clonotype has just a few counts. What it binds is unknown. Scientists made TCR beta libraries using quantitative 5'-RACE with molecular barcodes. MiXCR, applied by TCRdb to the 5' RACE reads, yields one record per CDR3 protein. The sample consists of fewer than 400,000 distinct CDR3 sequences, approximately 20% of them appearing once. V lost 3 bases and J lost 13; bases outside the gene matches: 10. CDR3 size: 13 residues. Germline V lookup: CDR1 DFQATT, CDR2 SNEGSKA (reference sequence). Regarding the study as a whole: Both synovial fluid and blood in reactive arthritis had previously been reported to carry some motif variants. Among TCR beta sequences, a motif of under 10 highly homologous variants appeared characteristic of ankylosing spondylitis blood. Clones tied to disease were said to be significantly enriched in matched ankylosing spondylitis synovial fluid.

The material sequenced was blood, either unsorted or a sorted T cell fraction (not recorded which). The clonotype originates from a male donor with ankylosing spondylitis. The chain carries TRBV20-1 and TRBJ2-2; TRBD2 aligns across 8 bases. The CDR3 DNA is TGCAGTGCTAGCCCCGGGAGGGCATGGGCGCTGTTTTTT. Translated, it gives CSASPGRAWALFF.